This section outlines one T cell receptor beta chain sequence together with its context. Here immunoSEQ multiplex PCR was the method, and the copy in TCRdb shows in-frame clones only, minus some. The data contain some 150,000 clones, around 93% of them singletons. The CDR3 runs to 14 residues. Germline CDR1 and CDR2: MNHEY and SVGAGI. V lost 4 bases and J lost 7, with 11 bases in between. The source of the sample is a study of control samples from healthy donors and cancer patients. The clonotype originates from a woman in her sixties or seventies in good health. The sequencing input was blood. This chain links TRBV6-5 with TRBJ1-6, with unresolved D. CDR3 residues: CASSFGAPNSPLHF. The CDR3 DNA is TGTGCCAGCAGTTTTGGAGCCCCAAATTCACCCCTCCACTTT.